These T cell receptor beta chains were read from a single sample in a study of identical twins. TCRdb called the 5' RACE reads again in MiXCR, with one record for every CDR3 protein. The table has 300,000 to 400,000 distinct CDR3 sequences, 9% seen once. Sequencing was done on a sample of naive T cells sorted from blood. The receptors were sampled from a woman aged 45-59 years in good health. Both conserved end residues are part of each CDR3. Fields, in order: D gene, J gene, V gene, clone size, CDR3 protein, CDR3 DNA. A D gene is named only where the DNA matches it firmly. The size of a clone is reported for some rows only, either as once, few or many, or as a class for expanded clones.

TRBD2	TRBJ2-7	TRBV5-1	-	CASSPTPGGLAYEQYF	TGCGCCAGCAGCCCAACCCCGGGAGGGCTCGCCTACGAGCAGTACTTC
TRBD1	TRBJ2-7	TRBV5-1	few	CASSLDRGIYEQYF	TGCGCCAGCAGCCTGGACAGGGGGATCTACGAGCAGTACTTC
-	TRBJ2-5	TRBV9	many	CASSPGVPEETQYF	TGTGCCAGCAGCCCAGGAGTGCCTGAAGAGACCCAGTACTTC
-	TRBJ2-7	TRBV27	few	CASRGRGKHEQYF	TGTGCCAGCAGGGGCAGGGGAAAGCACGAGCAGTACTTC
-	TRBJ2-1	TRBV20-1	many	CSARDSSGGDNEQFF	TGCAGTGCTAGAGATTCTAGTGGGGGAGACAATGAGCAGTTCTTC
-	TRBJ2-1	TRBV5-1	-	CASTETIYNEQFF	TGCGCCAGCACAGAGACTATCTACAATGAGCAGTTCTTC
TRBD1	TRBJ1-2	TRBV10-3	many	CAMRTGGINGYTF	TGTGCCATGAGGACAGGGGGCATTAATGGCTACACCTTC
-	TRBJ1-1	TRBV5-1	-	CASRPRGSSEAFF	TGCGCCAGCCGACCCAGGGGATCGTCTGAAGCTTTCTTT
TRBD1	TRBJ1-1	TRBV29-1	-	CSVLRGGTEAFF	TGCAGCGTTCTCAGGGGGGGTACTGAAGCTTTCTTT
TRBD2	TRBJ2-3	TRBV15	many	CATSRDRVSGRTDTQYF	TGTGCCACCAGCAGAGATAGGGTTAGCGGGAGGACAGATACGCAGTATTTT
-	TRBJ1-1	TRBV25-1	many	CASSESGFIGAFF	TGTGCCAGCAGTGAATCTGGGTTTATAGGAGCTTTCTTT
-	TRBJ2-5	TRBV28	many	CASSLQFRQYF	TGTGCCAGCAGTCTCCAGTTCCGTCAGTACTTC
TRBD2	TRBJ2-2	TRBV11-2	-	CANNRLAGPNTGELFF	TGTGCCAACAATCGACTAGCGGGACCGAACACCGGGGAGCTGTTTTTT
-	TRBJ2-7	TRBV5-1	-	CASSSFEGLSYEQYF	TGCGCCAGCAGCTCCTTTGAGGGACTCTCCTACGAGCAGTACTTC
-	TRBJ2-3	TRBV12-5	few	CASEGQSADTQYF	TGTGCTAGTGAGGGCCAATCCGCAGATACGCAGTATTTT
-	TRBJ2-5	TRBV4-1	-	CASSQDTAQYF	TGCGCCAGCAGCCAAGACACGGCCCAGTACTTC
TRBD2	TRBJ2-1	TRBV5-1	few	CASSPNGGAGGLVEQFF	TGCGCCAGCAGCCCGAACGGGGGAGCGGGAGGGCTGGTTGAGCAGTTCTTC
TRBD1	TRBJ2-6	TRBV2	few	CASRSDRGISGANVLTF	TGTGCCAGCAGGTCGGACAGGGGAATCTCTGGGGCCAACGTCCTGACTTTC
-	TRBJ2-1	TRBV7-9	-	CASSPGGAEQFF	TGTGCCAGCAGCCCCGGAGGCGCTGAGCAGTTCTTC
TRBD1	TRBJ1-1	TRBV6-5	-	CASTPSWGQGTEAFF	TGTGCCAGCACCCCGAGTTGGGGACAGGGAACTGAAGCTTTCTTT
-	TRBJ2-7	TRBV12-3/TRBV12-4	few	CASSFRFTYEQYF	TGTGCCAGCAGTTTTCGGTTTACCTACGAGCAGTACTTC
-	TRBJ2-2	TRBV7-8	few	CASSATLLVPGELFF	TGTGCCAGCAGCGCCACACTACTAGTCCCCGGGGAGCTGTTTTTT
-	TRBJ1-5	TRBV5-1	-	CASSLVPGSSQPQHF	TGCGCCAGCAGCTTGGTCCCGGGGTCTAGCCAGCCCCAGCATTTT
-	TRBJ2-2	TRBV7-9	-	CASSLEGAAGELFF	TGTGCCAGCAGCTTAGAAGGGGCCGCCGGGGAGCTGTTTTTT
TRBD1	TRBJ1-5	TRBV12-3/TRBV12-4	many	CASSRSGGHNQPQHF	TGTGCCAGCAGCCGGTCAGGGGGACACAATCAGCCCCAGCATTTT
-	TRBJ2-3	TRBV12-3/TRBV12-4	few	CASEGAGTDTQYF	TGTGCCAGCGAGGGAGCGGGCACAGATACGCAGTATTTT
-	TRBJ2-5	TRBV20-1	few	CSGTTSAETRETQYF	TGCAGTGGGACGACCAGCGCGGAGACTCGGGAGACCCAGTACTTC
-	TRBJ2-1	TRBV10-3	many	CAITRSGDNEQFF	TGTGCCATCACTAGAAGCGGAGACAATGAGCAGTTCTTC
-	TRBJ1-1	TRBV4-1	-	CASSPSGNEAFF	TGCGCCAGCAGCCCGTCGGGAAATGAAGCTTTCTTT
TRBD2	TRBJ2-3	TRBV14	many	CASSQVGGRTRPQYF	TGTGCCAGCAGCCAAGTCGGCGGGAGAACTCGTCCGCAGTATTTT
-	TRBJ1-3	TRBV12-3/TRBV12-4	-	CASSFIRWDTIYF	TGTGCCAGCAGTTTCATACGTTGGGACACCATATATTTT
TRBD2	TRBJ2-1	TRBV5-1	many	CASSPLSLAGVRNEQFF	TGCGCCAGCAGCCCTCTGTCACTAGCGGGAGTGCGCAATGAGCAGTTCTTC
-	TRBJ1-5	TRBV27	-	CASSSRLPGRNNQPQHF	TGTGCCAGCAGCTCACGCCTACCGGGACGGAACAATCAGCCCCAGCATTTT
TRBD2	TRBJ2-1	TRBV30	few	CAWSDGLVRLF	TGTGCCTGGAGTGATGGACTAGTACGGCTCTTC
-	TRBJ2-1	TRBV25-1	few	CASSESPMAQFF	TGTGCCAGCAGTGAAAGCCCAATGGCGCAGTTCTTC
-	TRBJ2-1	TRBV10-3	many	CAISASGYNEQFF	TGTGCCATCAGTGCGTCAGGGTACAATGAGCAGTTCTTC
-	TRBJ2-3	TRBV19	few	CASTAMGVDTQYF	TGTGCCAGTACGGCGATGGGGGTAGATACGCAGTATTTT
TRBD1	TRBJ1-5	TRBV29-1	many	CSVKTGADQPQHF	TGCAGCGTAAAGACAGGGGCGGATCAGCCCCAGCATTTT